The clone carrying this T cell receptor beta chain was seen only a few times. Germline loops: CDR1 DFQATT, CDR2 SNEGSKA (reference sequence). The CDR3 covers 16 residues. The V and J ends lost 0 bases and 3 bases, in that order; junction bases with no gene match: 7. MiXCR, applied by TCRdb to the 5' RACE reads, yields one record per CDR3 protein. The data contain about 58,000 distinct CDR3 sequences, around 5.4% of them seen just once; the ten biggest clones take up roughly 31%. This entry is derived from a study of T cells after yellow fever vaccination. The wider study: Researchers used CD3, CD45RA, CCR7 and CD95 to sort out EM, EMRA, CM and Tscm memory subsets.

Specimen: PBMCs, either bulk or a sorted T-cell subset (CD4+, CD8+, memory, or dextramer-sorted; not recorded which), collected on the day of the yellow fever booster vaccination. The rearrangement links TRBV20-1 to TRBJ1-5; TRBD1 aligns across 8 bases. The TCR sequence derives from a man aged 18 to 30 who received the YFV17D yellow fever vaccine. The CDR3 nucleotides are TGCAGTGCTAGAGATTACAGGGGGTCTCTCAATCAGCCCCAGCATTTT. As protein: CSARDYRGSLNQPQHF.